A single sample gave rise to the 26 T cell receptor beta chains below, sequenced in a study of T cells in Graves' hyperthyroidism and ophthalmopathy. Researchers took RNA transcripts and amplified the TCR beta CDR3 regions from them. The HTBI primer set served for first-round RT-PCR of the TCR CDR3. TCRdb re-analysed the multiplex PCR reads in MiXCR, keeping a single row per CDR3 protein. Of 250,000 or so distinct CDR3 sequences in the sample, 13% to 15% were seen once. Sequencing used blood. These receptor sequences come from a woman aged 50 to 60 with Graves' hyperthyroidism that later progressed to Graves' ophthalmopathy.

This clonotype was seen more than once but under ten times. The genes are TRBV4-1 and TRBJ2-3; 8 bases are shared with TRBD2. The CDR3 runs 17 residues. With V trimmed by 2 bases and J by 1 base, 8 bases remained unmatched. The germline V gene has CDR1 MGHRA and CDR2 YSYEKL. Written as DNA, the CDR3 is TGCGCCAGCAGCCAAATCGGGAGGGCCGGGGGCACAGATACGCAGTATTTT. Protein product: CASSQIGRAGGTDTQYF.

This clonotype was seen a handful of times. The genes are TRBV9 and TRBJ2-7; possible D gene TRBD1, 5 bases. Per the germline V gene, CDR1 is SGDLS and CDR2 is YYNGEE. V was clipped by 0 bases and J by 0 bases, with 13 bases between them. CDR3 length equals 16 residues. The CDR3 loop is CASSVAGGALSYEQYF. For the CDR3, the DNA is TGTGCCAGCAGCGTAGCGGGTGGGGCTCTCTCCTACGAGCAGTACTTC.

The V and J genes are TRBV30 and TRBJ1-3; 8 bases line up with TRBD1. CDR1 and CDR2 from the germline V gene are GTSNPN and SVGIG (reference sequence). This CDR3 spans 13 amino acids. J gave up 0 bases and V 5 bases, and 0 bases lay outside the gene matches. The CDR3, as DNA: TGTGCCTGGGACAGGGGCTCTGGAAACACCATATATTTT. It encodes CAWDRGSGNTIYF.

There are many counts of this clonotype. The chain uses TRBV20-1 and TRBJ1-2; the D is unclear. The length of the CDR3 is 14 residues. From germline, CDR1 is DFQATT and CDR2 SNEGSKA (reference sequence). Trimming removed 0 bases at V and 4 bases at J, with 12 bases between. The CDR3, as DNA: TGCAGTGCTAGAGATCTTAGGACGCTCTATGGCTACACCTTC. It is translated as CSARDLRTLYGYTF.

This clonotype was seen many times. The rearrangement uses TRBV30 and TRBJ2-7; D remains unclear. In germline, CDR1 is GTSNPN, CDR2 SVGIG (reference sequence). The CDR3 totals 11 residues. The V and J ends lost 1 base and 4 bases respectively, with 5 bases between them. The CDR3 DNA is TGTGCCTGGAGTGAAATTTACGAGCAGTACTTC. Protein: CAWSEIYEQYF.

In this sample, this clonotype turned up many times. The rearrangement links TRBV18 to TRBJ1-4; D possibly corresponds to TRBD1 (5 bases). Per germline, CDR1 KGHSH and CDR2 LQKENI. Trimming took 1 base from V and 12 from J, leaving 21 bases between them. The CDR3 spans 16 residues. The CDR3: CASSPLKGLLNTQLFF. CDR3 in DNA: TGTGCCAGCTCACCACTGAAGGGACTCCTGAATACGCAACTGTTTTTT.

This clonotype was seen many times. The chain uses TRBV28 and TRBJ2-3; TRBD1 matches 7 bases. This CDR3 region has 15 residues. CDR1 and CDR2 (germline): MDHEN, SYDVKM. With 5 bases clipped from V and 0 bases from J, the junction kept 5 bases outside the gene matches. CDR3 nucleotides: TGTGCCAGCAGTACGACAGGGAGAAGCACAGATACGCAGTATTTT. This encodes CASSTTGRSTDTQYF.

This clonotype was counted a few times. This chain links TRBV12-3 or TRBV12-4 with TRBJ2-1; D is uncertain. The CDR3 is 14 residues long. The V gene lost 6 bases and the J gene lost 1 base, with 10 bases spanning the gap. The chain's CDR3 is CASSGLVSYNEQFF. The CDR3 DNA reads TGTGCCAGCAGCGGGTTAGTATCCTACAATGAGCAGTTCTTC.

CDR3 in amino acids: CAISGKGGVFSGNTIYF. As DNA, the CDR3 is TGTGCCATCAGTGGGAAAGGGGGCGTCTTCTCTGGAAACACCATATATTTT. The V gene is TRBV10-3, the J gene TRBJ1-3; 7 bases are a match to TRBD1. V lost 4 bases to trimming and J lost 0 bases; unmatched junction nucleotides: 9. The CDR3 covers 17 residues. CDR1 is ENHRY, CDR2 SYGVKD, per germline.

This clonotype came up a few times. The chain employs TRBV6-5 and TRBJ2-7; no clear D. The CDR3 contains 12 residues. Trimming left V 2 bases short and J 2 bases short, with 4 bases between. Germline V gene sequence: CDR1 MNHEY, CDR2 SVGAGI. The CDR3 nucleotides are TGTGCCAGCAGTTACGGTCCCTACGAGCAGTACTTC. Translated, it gives CASSYGPYEQYF.

This clonotype was found many times. The V gene is TRBV6-1, the J gene TRBJ2-7; TRBD2 matches 7 bases. The V and J ends lost 6 bases and 5 bases, in that order; junction bases with no gene match: 7. The CDR3 is made up of 13 amino acids. CDR1 and CDR2 (germline): MNHNS, SASEGT. The CDR3 reads CASRGRGMNEQYF. The CDR3 coding sequence is TGTGCCAGCAGGGGGAGGGGAATGAACGAGCAGTACTTC.

This clonotype was picked up many times. This chain links TRBV20-1 with TRBJ2-7; D gene unclear. Between the trimmed V and J ends, which lost 1 base and 0 bases, there was a span of 10 bases. CDR1 and CDR2 (germline): DFQATT, SNEGSKA (reference sequence). The length of the CDR3 is 14 residues. CDR3: CSARVVRSSYEQYF. CDR3 coding DNA: TGCAGTGCTAGAGTGGTCAGGTCCTCCTACGAGCAGTACTTC.

This clonotype was recorded once. The chain combines TRBV19 with TRBJ1-6; maybe TRBD1 (5 bases). V was cut by 3 bases and J by 15 bases, with 15 bases left in between. CDR3 length equals 13 residues. Germline CDR1 reads LNHDA; CDR2 reads SQIVND (reference sequence). The CDR3 is CASSMGTPSSLHF. Written as DNA, the CDR3 is TGTGCCAGTAGTATGGGGACCCCGAGCAGCCTCCACTTT.

This chain connects TRBV6-1 to TRBJ2-4; 9 bases map to TRBD2. This CDR3 is built from 15 residues. With V trimmed by 5 bases and J by 1 base, 3 bases remained unmatched. Germline CDR1 is MNHNS and CDR2 is SASEGT. CDR3 sequence reads: CASSYSGGAKNIQYF. The CDR3, as DNA: TGTGCCAGCAGTTACAGCGGGGGGGCCAAAAACATTCAGTACTTC.

The chain uses TRBV7-9 and TRBJ2-5; 10 bases are shared with TRBD2. This CDR3 has 16 amino acids. Germline lookup yields CDR1 SEHNR and CDR2 FQNEAQ (reference sequence). Trimming took 1 base from V and 5 from J; bases not matched to a gene: 7. As DNA, the CDR3 is TGTGCCAGCAGCTTAGACCTAGCGGGAGTGGGGGAGACCCAGTACTTC. Translating gives CASSLDLAGVGETQYF.

This chain connects TRBV29-1 to TRBJ2-7; 7 bases are shared with TRBD2. V lost 0 bases, J lost 7 bases, and 15 bases stayed unmatched. The germline V gene has CDR1 SQVTM and CDR2 ANQGSEA. The CDR3 is 16 amino acids. The CDR3 bases are TGCAGCGTTGAAGATCGGGATGGGGGGGTGGCCGGGGAGCAGTACTTC. Translated, it gives CSVEDRDGGVAGEQYF.

In its sample, this clonotype was seen many times. This rearrangement joins TRBV27 to TRBJ1-1; D is possibly TRBD1 (6 bases). This CDR3 has 13 residues. The V end was cut by 3 bases, the J end by 7 bases, with 12 bases between. In germline, CDR1 is MNHEY, CDR2 SMNVEV (reference sequence). The CDR3 spells CASSFIRGGEAFF. The CDR3 bases are TGTGCCAGCAGTTTTATCAGGGGTGGTGAAGCTTTCTTT.

This clonotype was counted a single time. The chain recombines TRBV28 with TRBJ1-2; D remains ambiguous. Germline V gene sequence: CDR1 MDHEN, CDR2 SYDVKM. V lost 8 bases to trimming and J lost 4 bases, with 8 bases between them. The CDR3 totals 11 residues. The CDR3 region has the DNA TGTGCCAGCGGGCGGGGCTATGGCTACACCTTC. Residues: CASGRGYGYTF.

This clonotype was detected many times. V is TRBV6-6 and J is TRBJ2-5, with D possibly being TRBD2 (6 bases). CDR1 and CDR2 from the germline V gene are MNHNY and SVGAGI (reference sequence). V was trimmed by 0 bases and J by 2 bases, leaving 7 bases between them. The CDR3 loop spans 14 amino acids. CDR3 bases: TGTGCCAGCAGTTACTCGAGCGGGCAAGAGACCCAGTACTTC. Amino acid sequence: CASSYSSGQETQYF.

At least ten counts were recorded for this clonotype. The DNA of the CDR3 is TGTGCCATCACCCCCCGGGGGGAACTAGCGGGAGACGAGCAGTACTTC. Protein product: CAITPRGELAGDEQYF. V and J are TRBV10-3 and TRBJ2-7; 11 positions match TRBD2. The CDR3 sequence is 16 residues long. Germline V gives CDR1 ENHRY, CDR2 SYGVKD. The ends lost 7 bases at V and 5 bases at J; junction bases unmatched: 13.

The chain couples TRBV10-3 to TRBJ1-6; D call uncertain. CDR3 size: 15 residues. The V end was cut by 4 bases, the J end by 1 base, with 8 bases between. Germline V gene sequence: CDR1 ENHRY, CDR2 SYGVKD. CDR3 DNA: TGTGCCATCAGTGGAGATGCGTCCTATAATTCACCCCTCCACTTT. Its translation: CAISGDASYNSPLHF.

As to this clonotype: Possible read error: a much larger clone is one base away. The chain couples TRBV24-1 to TRBJ2-1; 9 bases fit TRBD2. V was pared by 4 bases and J by 5 bases, with 11 bases of the junction left unmatched. Germline V gene data show CDR1 as KGHDR and CDR2 as SFDVKD. This CDR3 has 17 amino acids. The CDR3 loop reads CATSESRRSGRNNEQFF. For the CDR3, the DNA is TGTGCCACCAGTGAGTCGCGCCGGAGCGGGAGGAACAATGAGCAGTTCTTC.

The chain recombines TRBV28 with TRBJ1-1; weak D call: TRBD1 (5 bases). CDR1 and CDR2 from the germline V gene are MDHEN and SYDVKM. This CDR3 region has 13 residues. V gave up 9 bases and J gave up 9 bases, with 20 bases separating them. The CDR3 nucleotides are TGTGCCAGTCGCGGGGCCGACAATGGGAAAGCTTTCTTT. Amino acid sequence: CASRGADNGKAFF.

On this clonotype: The junction departs from germline at one end; a sequencing error may be responsible. V is TRBV14 and J is TRBJ1-1; D is undetermined. Looked up from germline, CDR1 is SGHDN and CDR2 is FVKESK. This CDR3 spans 12 amino acids. CDR3 DNA sequence: TGTGCCAGCAGCCAACATCGGAGTGAAGCTCTCTTT. Amino acid sequence: CASSQHRSEALF. The whole variable domain, remainder taken from reference TRBV14 and TRBJ1-1, is EAGVTQFPSHSVIEKGQTVTLRCDPISGHDNLYWYRRVMGKEIKFLLHFVKESKQDESGMPNNRFLAERTGGTYSTLKVQPAELEDSGVYFCASSQHRSEALFGQGTRLTVV.

This clonotype was seen repeatedly, ten times or more. The CDR3 DNA reads as TGTGCCTGGAGTCGGGACCTTAACTATGGCTACACCTTC. Residues: CAWSRDLNYGYTF. J is TRBJ1-2 and V is TRBV30; D perhaps matches TRBD1 (5 bases). The ends were cut back, 2 bases at V and 1 base at J, with 8 bases in the middle. In germline, CDR1 is GTSNPN, CDR2 SVGIG (reference sequence). The CDR3 covers 13 residues.

This clonotype showed up many times. The V call is TRBV5-1, the J call TRBJ2-7; 8 bases align to TRBD2. CDR3 length equals 13 residues. Germline loops: CDR1 SGHRS, CDR2 YFSETQ. The junction had 5 bases not matched to a gene; V was cut back by 4 bases and J by 5 bases. In DNA form, the CDR3 reads TGCGCCAGCAGCCGGGGGGGGGCGAACGAGCAGTACTTC. Its protein product is CASSRGGANEQYF.